A selection of T cell receptor beta chains follows, all from one sample in a study of CD8 T cells in ankylosing spondylitis. MiXCR, run by TCRdb on the 5' RACE reads, gives a single entry per CDR3 protein. The data contain 150,000 to 250,000 distinct CDR3 sequences, roughly 13% of them singletons. Sequences were obtained from blood, either unsorted or a sorted T cell fraction (not recorded which). The receptors here all came from a male donor with ankylosing spondylitis or in good health (not recorded which). The CDR3 runs from the conserved cysteine through the conserved F or W. Clone size is not always given. Where it is, it says once, few, many or a class for expanded clones.

TRBJ1-4 TRBV7-6 few CASSLLDGTTNEKLFF
TRBJ2-1 TRBV6-1 few CASEVGAYNEQFF
TRBJ1-1 TRBV19 - CASSIGPLGNTEAFF
TRBJ2-7 TRBV4-2 few CASSQGAGEQYF
TRBJ1-1 TRBV30 - CAWSLGTGSTEAFF
TRBJ2-2 TRBV7-9 many CASSFLAGNTGELFF
TRBJ1-5 TRBV4-2 - CASGPGVARGNQPQHF
TRBJ1-1 TRBV20-1 - CSARVGYDLNTEAFF
TRBJ1-2 TRBV7-8 few CASSLVVQVDGYTF
TRBJ2-2 TRBV7-9 few CASSLAVGPGELFF
TRBJ2-1 TRBV27 few CASSSSVAGTTYNEQFF
TRBJ2-4 TRBV19 - CASSIRRLAKNIQYF
TRBJ2-7 TRBV20-1 - CSAREGDRGYEQYF
TRBJ2-7 TRBV20-1 few CSARDRSGVHYEQYF
TRBJ2-7 TRBV7-6 few CASSSATNSYEQYF
TRBJ2-7 TRBV5-1 - CASPGRGTNEQYF
TRBJ2-7 TRBV3-1 few CASSQSPGGGSYEQYF
TRBJ2-5 TRBV29-1 few CSVVLLGGRETQYF
TRBJ2-3 TRBV7-9 many CASSPPIVSTDTQYF
TRBJ2-5 TRBV7-2 few CASSLLLVQVSGTQYF
TRBJ2-1 TRBV7-6 - CASSWGGVYNEQFF
TRBJ1-4 TRBV20-1 - CSARGTGQGFEKLFF
TRBJ2-1 TRBV19 - CASNPRKGSFDEQFF
TRBJ2-1 TRBV9 - CASSASGGVYNEQFF
TRBJ2-5 TRBV5-1 - CASSLGDRAWETQYF
TRBJ2-3 TRBV12-3/TRBV12-4 few CASSLSSGYYTDTQYF
TRBJ2-1 TRBV7-2 few CASSLTPDGLYNEQFF
TRBJ2-5 TRBV27 few CASSLFPGETQYF
TRBJ1-4 TRBV5-6 medium-sized CASSSGTGGKDEKLFF
TRBJ2-7 TRBV27 few CASSLNRDLEQYF
TRBJ2-7 TRBV4-1 many CASSPPGHSYEQYF
TRBJ1-5 TRBV5-8 few CASSSRQGFGQPQHF
TRBJ1-6 TRBV27 - CASSQTANSPLHF
TRBJ2-1 TRBV11-2 many CASSSPGLARNEQFF
TRBJ2-7 TRBV21-1 - CASSMGTGPYEQYF
TRBJ2-7 TRBV6-6 few CASAPGQTYEQYF
TRBJ1-1 TRBV13 few CASSFYTGEAFF
TRBJ2-7 TRBV6-1 once CASSEAWDSSYEQYF
TRBJ2-3 TRBV7-6 - CASSLLFGTGGKDTQYF
TRBJ2-7 TRBV29-1 - CSATPTRGGYEQYF
TRBJ2-5 TRBV6-5 - CASSYLGTETQYF
TRBJ2-7 TRBV7-8 few CASSQGAGETYEQYF
TRBJ1-3 TRBV10-3 few CAISEWEISGNTIYF
TRBJ2-1 TRBV9 few CASSVVDFKSSYNEQFF